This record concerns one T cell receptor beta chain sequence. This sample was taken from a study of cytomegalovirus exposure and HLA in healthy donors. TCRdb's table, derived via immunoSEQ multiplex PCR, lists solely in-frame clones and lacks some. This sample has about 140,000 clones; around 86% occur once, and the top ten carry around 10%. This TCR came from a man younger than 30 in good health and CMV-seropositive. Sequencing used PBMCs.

CDR3 coding DNA: TGTGCCAGCACCATAGCCTCTATGAACACTGAAGCTTTCTTT. Protein sequence: CASTIASMNTEAFF. The V gene is TRBV11-3, the J gene TRBJ1-1; D remains unclear. Trimming removed 7 bases from V and 0 bases from J, with 12 bases in between. The germline CDR1 and CDR2 sequences are SGHNT and YENEEA. CDR3 length: 14 amino acids.